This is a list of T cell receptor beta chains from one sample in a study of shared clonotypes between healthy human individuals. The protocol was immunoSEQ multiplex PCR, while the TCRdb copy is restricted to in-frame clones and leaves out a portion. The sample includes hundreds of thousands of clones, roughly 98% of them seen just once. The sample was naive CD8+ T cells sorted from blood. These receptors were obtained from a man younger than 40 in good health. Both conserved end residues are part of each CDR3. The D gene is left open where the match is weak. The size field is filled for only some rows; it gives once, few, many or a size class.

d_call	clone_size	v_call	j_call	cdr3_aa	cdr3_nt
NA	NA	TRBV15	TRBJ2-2	CATSREPGRNPQLFF	TGTGCCACCAGCAGAGAGCCTGGGAGGAACCCACAGCTGTTTTTT
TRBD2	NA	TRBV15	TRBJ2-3	CATSGTWTSGSRDTQYF	TGTGCCACCAGCGGGACGTGGACTAGCGGGAGTAGGGATACGCAGTATTTT
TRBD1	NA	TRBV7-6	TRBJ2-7	CASSSGQGGSSYEQYF	TGTGCCAGCAGCTCCGGACAGGGAGGAAGCTCCTACGAGCAGTACTTC
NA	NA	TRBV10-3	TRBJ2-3	CAISAPGTGDERNTQYF	TGTGCCATCAGTGCACCAGGGACCGGGGACGAAAGGAATACGCAGTATTTT
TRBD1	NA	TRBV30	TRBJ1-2	CAWDRGDNYGYTF	TGTGCCTGGGACAGGGGTGATAACTATGGCTACACCTTC
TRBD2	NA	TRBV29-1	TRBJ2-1	CSAGGGVLSSYNEQFF	TGCAGCGCCGGGGGAGGGGTCCTCTCCTCCTACAATGAGCAGTTCTTC
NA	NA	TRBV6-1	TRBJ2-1	CASSDGPKPRQTYNEQFF	TGTGCCAGCAGTGATGGGCCGAAACCGAGACAGACATACAATGAGCAGTTCTTC
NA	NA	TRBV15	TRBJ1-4	CATSRIGGGRLDEKLFF	TGTGCCACCAGCAGGATTGGAGGGGGACGCCTGGATGAAAAACTGTTTTTT
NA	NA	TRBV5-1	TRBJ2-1	CASTQSWIASANEQFF	TGCGCCAGCACCCAATCATGGATAGCGTCGGCGAATGAGCAGTTCTTC
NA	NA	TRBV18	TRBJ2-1	CASSTTIDEQFF	TGTGCCAGCTCGACCACCATAGATGAGCAGTTCTTC
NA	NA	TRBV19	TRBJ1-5	CASSIRTDNQPQHF	TGTGCCAGTAGTATCAGGACAGATAATCAGCCCCAGCATTTT
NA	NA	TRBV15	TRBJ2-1	CATRLLASNEQFF	TGTGCCACCAGGTTACTAGCATCCAATGAGCAGTTCTTC
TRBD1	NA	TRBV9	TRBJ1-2	CASFDREYGYTF	TGTGCCAGCTTCGACAGGGAGTATGGCTACACCTTC
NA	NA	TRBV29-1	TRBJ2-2	CSVEGENTGELFF	TGCAGCGTTGAGGGAGAGAACACCGGGGAGCTGTTTTTT
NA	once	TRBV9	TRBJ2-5	CASSANRAVGETQYF	TGTGCCAGCAGCGCCAATCGGGCGGTGGGGGAGACCCAGTACTTC
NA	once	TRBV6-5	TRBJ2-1	CASRPRERAYNEQFF	TGTGCCAGCAGGCCACGGGAACGCGCCTACAATGAGCAGTTCTTC
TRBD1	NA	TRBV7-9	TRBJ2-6	CASSFSGTGGDGANVLTF	TGTGCCAGCAGCTTCTCCGGGACAGGGGGCGATGGGGCCAACGTCCTGACTTTC
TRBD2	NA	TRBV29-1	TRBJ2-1	CSVEGGTSGYNEQFF	TGCAGCGTTGAGGGTGGGACTAGCGGATACAATGAGCAGTTCTTC
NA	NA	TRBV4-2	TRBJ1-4	CASSQHLGTNEKLFF	TGTGCCAGCAGCCAGCATTTGGGCACTAATGAAAAACTGTTTTTT
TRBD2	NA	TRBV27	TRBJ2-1	CASSPISPLGGSGTNEQFF	TGTGCCAGCAGTCCTATATCCCCGCTGGGCGGGAGTGGTACCAATGAGCAGTTCTTC
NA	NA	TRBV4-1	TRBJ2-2	CASSHAGNTGELFF	TGCGCCAGCAGCCACGCGGGAAACACCGGGGAGCTGTTTTTT
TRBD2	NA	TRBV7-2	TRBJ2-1	CASSPVLAGGPHNEQFF	TGTGCCAGCAGCCCTGTGCTAGCGGGAGGGCCCCACAATGAGCAGTTCTTC
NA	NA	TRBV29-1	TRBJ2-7	CSVDANRGGVNEQYF	TGCAGCGTTGACGCGAATAGAGGGGGAGTGAACGAGCAGTACTTC